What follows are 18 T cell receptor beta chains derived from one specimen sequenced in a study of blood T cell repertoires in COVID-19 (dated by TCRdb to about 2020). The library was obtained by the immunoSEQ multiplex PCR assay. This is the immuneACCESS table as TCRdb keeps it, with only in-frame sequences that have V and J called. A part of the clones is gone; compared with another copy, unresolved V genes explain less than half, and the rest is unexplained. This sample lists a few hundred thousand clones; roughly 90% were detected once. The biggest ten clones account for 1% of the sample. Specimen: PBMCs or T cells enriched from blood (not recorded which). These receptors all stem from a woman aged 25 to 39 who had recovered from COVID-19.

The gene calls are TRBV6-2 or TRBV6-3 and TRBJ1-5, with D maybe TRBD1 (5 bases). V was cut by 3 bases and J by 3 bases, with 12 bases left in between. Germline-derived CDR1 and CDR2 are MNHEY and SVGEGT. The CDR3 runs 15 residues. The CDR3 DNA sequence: TGTGCCAGCAGTTATACACAGGCGAACAATCAGCCCCAGCATTTT. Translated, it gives CASSYTQANNQPQHF.

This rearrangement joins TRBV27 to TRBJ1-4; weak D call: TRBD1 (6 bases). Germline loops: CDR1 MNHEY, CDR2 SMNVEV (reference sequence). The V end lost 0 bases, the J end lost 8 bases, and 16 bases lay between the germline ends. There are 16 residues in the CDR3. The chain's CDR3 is CASSLSRQGSREKLFF. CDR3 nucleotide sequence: TGTGCCAGCAGTTTATCCCGTCAGGGGAGTCGGGAAAAACTGTTTTTT. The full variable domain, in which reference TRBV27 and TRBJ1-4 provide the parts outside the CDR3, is EAQVTQNPRYLITVTGKKLTVTCSQNMNHEYMSWYRQDPGLGLRQIYYSMNVEVTDKGDVPEGYKVSRKEKRNFPLILESPSPNQTSLYFCASSLSRQGSREKLFFGSGTQLSVL.

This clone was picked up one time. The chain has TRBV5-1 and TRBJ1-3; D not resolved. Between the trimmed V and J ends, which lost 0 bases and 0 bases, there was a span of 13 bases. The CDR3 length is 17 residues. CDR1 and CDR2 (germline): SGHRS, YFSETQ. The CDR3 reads CASSLGAALTSGNTIYF. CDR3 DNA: TGCGCCAGCAGCTTGGGGGCCGCCTTAACCTCTGGAAACACCATATATTTT.

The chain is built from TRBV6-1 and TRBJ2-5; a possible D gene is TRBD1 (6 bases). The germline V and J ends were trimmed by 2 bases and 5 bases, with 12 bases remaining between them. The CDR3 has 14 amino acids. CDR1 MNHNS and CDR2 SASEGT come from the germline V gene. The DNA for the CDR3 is TGTGCCAGCAGTGAATTGGGAAGGGGGGAGACCCAGTACTTC. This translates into CASSELGRGETQYF.

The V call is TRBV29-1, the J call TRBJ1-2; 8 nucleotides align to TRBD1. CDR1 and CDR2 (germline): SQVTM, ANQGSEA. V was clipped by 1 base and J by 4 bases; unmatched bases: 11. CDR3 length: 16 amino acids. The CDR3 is CSVEVVQGEPTYGYTF. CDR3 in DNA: TGCAGCGTTGAAGTGGTACAGGGGGAACCGACCTATGGCTACACCTTC. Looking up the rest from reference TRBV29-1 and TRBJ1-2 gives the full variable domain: SAVISQKPSRDICQRGTSLTIQCQVDSQVTMMFWYRQQPGQSLTLIATANQGSEATYESGFVIDKFPISRPNLTFSTLTVSNMSPEDSSIYLCSVEVVQGEPTYGYTFGSGTRLTVV.

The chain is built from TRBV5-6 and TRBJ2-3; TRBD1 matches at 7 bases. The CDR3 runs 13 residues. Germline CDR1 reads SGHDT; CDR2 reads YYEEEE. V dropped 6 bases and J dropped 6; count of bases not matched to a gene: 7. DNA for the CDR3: TGTGCCAGCACCTTAGGGGGCGGGGATACGCAGTATTTT. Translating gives CASTLGGGDTQYF.

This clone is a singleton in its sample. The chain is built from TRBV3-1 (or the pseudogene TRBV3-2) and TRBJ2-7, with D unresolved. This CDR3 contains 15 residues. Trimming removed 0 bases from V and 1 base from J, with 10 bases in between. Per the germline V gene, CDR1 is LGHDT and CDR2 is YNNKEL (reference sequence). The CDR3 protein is CASSQDPSVSYEQYF. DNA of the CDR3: TGTGCCAGCAGCCAAGATCCAAGCGTTTCCTACGAGCAGTACTTC.

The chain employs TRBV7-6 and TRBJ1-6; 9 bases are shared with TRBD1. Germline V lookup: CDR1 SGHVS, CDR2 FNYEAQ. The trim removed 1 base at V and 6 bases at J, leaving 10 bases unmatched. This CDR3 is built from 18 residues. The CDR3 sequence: CASSLDLQGALINSPLHF. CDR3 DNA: TGTGCCAGCAGCTTAGACCTACAGGGGGCTCTTATTAATTCACCCCTCCACTTT.

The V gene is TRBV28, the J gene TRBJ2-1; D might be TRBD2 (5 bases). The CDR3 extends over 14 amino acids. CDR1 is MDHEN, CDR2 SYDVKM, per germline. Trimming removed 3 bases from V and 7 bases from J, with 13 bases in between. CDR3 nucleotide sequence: TGTGCCAGCAGTTTCATTTATTCGGGAAATGAGCAGTTCTTC. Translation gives CASSFIYSGNEQFF. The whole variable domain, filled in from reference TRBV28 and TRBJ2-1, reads DVKVTQSSRYLVKRTGEKVFLECVQDMDHENMFWYRQDPGLGLRLIYFSYDVKMKEKGDIPEGYSVSREKKERFSLILESASTNQTSMYLCASSFIYSGNEQFFGPGTRLTVL.

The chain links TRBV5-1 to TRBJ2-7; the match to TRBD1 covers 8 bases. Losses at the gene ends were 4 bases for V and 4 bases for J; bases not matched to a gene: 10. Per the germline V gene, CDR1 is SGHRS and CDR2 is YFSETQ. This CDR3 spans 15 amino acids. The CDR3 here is CASSASGTGLYEQYF. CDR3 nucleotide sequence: TGCGCCAGCAGCGCTTCGGGGACAGGCCTTTACGAGCAGTACTTC.

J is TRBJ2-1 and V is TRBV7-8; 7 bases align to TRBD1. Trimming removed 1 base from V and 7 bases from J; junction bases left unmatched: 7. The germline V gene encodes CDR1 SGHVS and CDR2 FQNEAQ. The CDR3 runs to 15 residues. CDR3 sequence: CASSLEGALRNEQFF. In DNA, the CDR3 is TGTGCCAGCAGCTTAGAGGGGGCCTTAAGAAATGAGCAGTTCTTC.

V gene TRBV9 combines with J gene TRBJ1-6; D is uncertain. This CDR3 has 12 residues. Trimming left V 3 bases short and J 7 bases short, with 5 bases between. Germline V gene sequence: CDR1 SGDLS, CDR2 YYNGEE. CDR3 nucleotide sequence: TGTGCCAGCAGCGGGGCAAATTCACCCCTCCACTTT. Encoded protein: CASSGANSPLHF.

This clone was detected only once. The CDR3 here is CATSHRQGSYEQYF. CDR3 bases: TGTGCCACCAGCCACCGGCAGGGTTCCTACGAGCAGTACTTC. J is TRBJ2-7 and V is TRBV15; a possible D gene is TRBD1 (5 bases). V lost 5 bases to trimming and J lost 1 base, with 12 bases between them. Germline values: CDR1 LNHNV, CDR2 YYDKDF (reference sequence). The CDR3 runs to 14 residues.

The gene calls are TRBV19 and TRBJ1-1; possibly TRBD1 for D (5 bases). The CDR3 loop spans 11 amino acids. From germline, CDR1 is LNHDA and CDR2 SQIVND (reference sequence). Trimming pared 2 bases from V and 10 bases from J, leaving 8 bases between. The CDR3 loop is CASSIMGGAFF. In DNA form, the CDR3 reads TGTGCCAGTAGTATAATGGGGGGAGCTTTCTTT.

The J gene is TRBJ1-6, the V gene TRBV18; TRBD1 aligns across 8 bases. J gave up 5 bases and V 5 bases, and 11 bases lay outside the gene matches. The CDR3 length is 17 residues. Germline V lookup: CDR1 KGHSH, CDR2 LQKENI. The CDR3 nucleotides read TGTGCCAGCTCAACCTTAAAACAGGGGGACAATAATTCACCCCTCCACTTT. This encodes CASSTLKQGDNNSPLHF.

CDR3 nucleotides: TGTGCCAGCACCCGGACAGTCTATGGCTACACCTTC. Protein sequence: CASTRTVYGYTF. The chain uses TRBV6-5 and TRBJ1-2, with D perhaps matching TRBD1 (6 bases). The CDR3 spans 12 residues. Germline loops: CDR1 MNHEY, CDR2 SVGAGI. Trimming left V 7 bases short and J 4 bases short, with 10 bases between.

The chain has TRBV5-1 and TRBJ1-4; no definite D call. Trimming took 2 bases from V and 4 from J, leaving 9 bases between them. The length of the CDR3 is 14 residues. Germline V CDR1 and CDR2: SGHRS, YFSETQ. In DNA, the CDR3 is TGCGCCAGCAGCTTTTCAGGCATTAATGAAAAACTGTTTTTT. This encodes CASSFSGINEKLFF. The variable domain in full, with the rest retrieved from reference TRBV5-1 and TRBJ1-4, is KAGVTQTPRYLIKTRGQQVTLSCSPISGHRSVSWYQQTPGQGLQFLFEYFSETQRNKGNFPGRFSGRQFSNSRSEMNVSTLELGDSALYLCASSFSGINEKLFFGSGTQLSVL.

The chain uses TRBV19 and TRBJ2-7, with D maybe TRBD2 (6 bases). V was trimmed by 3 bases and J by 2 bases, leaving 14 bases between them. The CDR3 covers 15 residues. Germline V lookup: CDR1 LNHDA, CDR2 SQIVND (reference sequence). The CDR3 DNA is TGTGCCAGTAGTATGCCGGGACTGCCCACCTACGAGCAGTACTTC. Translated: CASSMPGLPTYEQYF.